These 18 T cell receptor beta chains came from one sample sequenced in a study of blood T cell repertoires in COVID-19. The assay was immunoSEQ multiplex PCR, and TCRdb's table has in-frame clones only and misses some. The table shows roughly 20,000 clones, with around 87% occurring only once. The sample taken for sequencing was peripheral blood. The receptor source for this set is a human donor in a cohort sampled during active COVID-19.

The V and J genes are TRBV28 and TRBJ2-5; 10 bases align to TRBD1. Looked up from germline, CDR1 is MDHEN and CDR2 is SYDVKM. V was clipped by 1 base and J by 4 bases; unmatched bases: 6. CDR3 length equals 16 residues. The CDR3 loop is CASSLSGQGSSETQYF. The CDR3 DNA follows: TGTGCCAGCAGTTTATCGGGACAGGGGTCGTCAGAGACCCAGTACTTC.

The rearrangement uses TRBV7-9 and TRBJ2-7, with D perhaps TRBD1 (5 bases). V was trimmed by 4 bases and J by 2 bases, leaving 12 bases between them. The CDR3 runs 14 residues. Looked up from germline, CDR1 is SEHNR and CDR2 is FQNEAQ (reference sequence). The CDR3 DNA reads as TGTGCCAGCAGCTGGGGTCAGGGCCCCTACGAGCAGTACTTC. Translating it yields CASSWGQGPYEQYF.

The rearrangement joins TRBV28 to TRBJ2-1; the match to TRBD2 covers 10 bases. The CDR3 is 18 amino acids. Germline trimming cut 5 bases from V and 0 bases from J; bases unmatched to any gene: 10. Germline CDR1 is MDHEN and CDR2 is SYDVKM. CDR3 amino acids: CASSTGTSATSSYNEQFF. CDR3 nucleotides: TGTGCCAGCAGTACCGGGACTAGCGCCACAAGCTCCTACAATGAGCAGTTCTTC.

The V gene is TRBV2, the J gene TRBJ2-2, with D tentatively TRBD2 (6 bases). Trimming took off 6 bases at V and 5 bases at J, with 13 bases between the two ends. The germline CDR1 and CDR2 sequences are SNHLY and FYNNEI. This CDR3 contains 14 residues. Here the CDR3 DNA reads TGTGCCAGCAGGACCGGGACTGATACCGGGGAGCTGTTTTTT. Its translation: CASRTGTDTGELFF. Full variable domain (missing parts from reference TRBV2 and TRBJ2-2): EPEVTQTPSHQVTQMGQEVILRCVPISNHLYFYWYRQILGQKVEFLVSFYNNEISEKSEIFDDQFSVERPDGSNFTLKIRSTKLEDSAMYFCASRTGTDTGELFFGEGSRLTVL.

This chain uses TRBV5-1 with TRBJ2-3; TRBD2 aligns across 16 bases. V lost 4 bases and J lost 5; bases outside the gene matches: 7. The germline CDR1 and CDR2 sequences are SGHRS and YFSETQ. This CDR3 has 17 amino acids. The CDR3 nucleotides are TGCGCCAGCAGCCCGGGGACTAGCGGGAGGGCCCGAGATACGCAGTATTTT. This translates into CASSPGTSGRARDTQYF.

V usage is TRBV5-4 and J usage is TRBJ2-5, with D tentatively TRBD1 (5 bases). The CDR3 has 16 amino acids. Trimming pared 3 bases from V and 1 base from J, leaving 16 bases between. Germline V gene sequence: CDR1 SGHNT, CDR2 YYREEE (reference sequence). The CDR3 nucleotides read TGTGCCAGCAGCTGGAATCCGGACACCCGCCAAGAGACCCAGTACTTC. Translated, it gives CASSWNPDTRQETQYF.

The CDR3 coding sequence is TGTGCCAGCAGCGCCCCCCGGGACTCCGGCTGGGATGAGCAGTTCTTC. It codes for CASSAPRDSGWDEQFF. The chain employs TRBV9 and TRBJ2-1; D is perhaps TRBD2 (6 bases). The CDR3 is 16 residues long. In germline, CDR1 is SGDLS, CDR2 YYNGEE. Trimming took 3 bases from V and 8 from J, leaving 21 bases between them. Full variable domain (missing parts from reference TRBV9 and TRBJ2-1): DSGVTQTPKHLITATGQRVTLRCSPRSGDLSVYWYQQSLDQGLQFLIQYYNGEERAKGNILERFSAQQFPDLHSELNLSSLELGDSALYFCASSAPRDSGWDEQFFGPGTRLTVL.

This chain joins TRBV6-5 and TRBJ2-4, with D possibly being TRBD2 (5 bases). This CDR3 has 15 residues. Per the germline V gene, CDR1 is MNHEY and CDR2 is SVGAGI. Trimming cost V 5 bases and J 0 bases, with 11 bases left between them. DNA for the CDR3: TGTGCCAGCAGTACACGGACTGTAGCCAAAAACATTCAGTACTTC. It codes for CASSTRTVAKNIQYF.

In its sample, this clone was seen once. The V call is TRBV9, the J call TRBJ1-2; perhaps TRBD1 as D (5 bases). The ends were cut back, 3 bases at V and 0 bases at J, with 12 bases in the middle. This CDR3 contains 15 residues. The germline gives CDR1 SGDLS, CDR2 YYNGEE. CDR3 amino acids: CASSEGQRANYGYTF. CDR3 coding DNA: TGTGCCAGCAGCGAGGGGCAGAGAGCTAACTATGGCTACACCTTC.

The chain carries TRBV3-1 (or the pseudogene TRBV3-2) and TRBJ2-3; 8 bases match TRBD1. V gave up 6 bases and J gave up 3 bases; unmatched junction bases: 5. The CDR3 is 14 amino acids. Per germline, CDR1 LGHDT and CDR2 YNNKEL (reference sequence). The CDR3 DNA follows: TGTGCCAGCAGTGGTACAGGGGGAACAGATACGCAGTATTTT. This codes for CASSGTGGTDTQYF.

The chain recombines TRBV19 with TRBJ2-7, with TRBD2 identical over 8 bases. This CDR3 region has 12 residues. With 9 bases clipped from V and 0 bases from J, the junction kept 1 base outside the gene matches. Germline V gene lookup returns CDR1 LNHDA and CDR2 SQIVND (reference sequence). CDR3 in DNA: TGTGCCAGGACTAGCGCCTCCTACGAGCAGTACTTC. Its protein is CARTSASYEQYF.

This rearrangement joins TRBV6-5 to TRBJ1-5; possibly TRBD1 for D (6 bases). This CDR3 spans 15 amino acids. The V and J ends lost 7 bases and 0 bases respectively, with 13 bases between them. CDR1 is MNHEY and CDR2 is SVGAGI in the germline V gene. The CDR3 bases are TGTGCCAGCAAAAGGGACACAAATAGCAATCAGCCCCAGCATTTT. Residues: CASKRDTNSNQPQHF.

As regards this clone: This CDR3 is also generated by other DNA sequences in the sample. The chain uses TRBV18 and TRBJ2-2, with 7 bases matching TRBD1. The CDR3 spans 16 residues. V shed 0 bases, J shed 1 base, and the junction held 2 bases outside the gene matches. Germline-derived CDR1 and CDR2 are KGHSH and LQKENI. The CDR3, as DNA: TGTGCCAGCTCACCACCGTCAGGGGGGAACACCGGGGAGCTGTTTTTT. It is translated as CASSPPSGGNTGELFF.

This clone was seen just once. DNA for the CDR3: TGTGCCAGCTCACCGGACAGAACCCTCTCTGGAAACACCATATATTTT. Translated, it gives CASSPDRTLSGNTIYF. The chain has TRBV18 and TRBJ1-3, with D tentatively TRBD1 (6 bases). This CDR3 is built from 16 residues. The V gene's germline CDR1 is KGHSH and CDR2 LQKENI. The germline V and J ends were trimmed by 3 bases and 0 bases, with 12 bases remaining between them.

The rearrangement uses TRBV27 and TRBJ1-5, with D perhaps matching TRBD1 (5 bases). Germline CDR1 is MNHEY and CDR2 is SMNVEV (reference sequence). The CDR3 runs to 15 residues. The V end lost 2 bases, the J end lost 1 base, and 9 bases lay between the germline ends. CDR3 DNA: TGTGCCAGCAGTTTAACGGGGGGGAGCAATCAGCCCCAGCATTTT. This encodes CASSLTGGSNQPQHF.

The chain combines TRBV10-3 with TRBJ1-1; TRBD1 aligns across 7 bases. With V trimmed by 2 bases and J by 7 bases, 4 bases remained unmatched. The germline V gene encodes CDR1 ENHRY and CDR2 SYGVKD. The CDR3 is made up of 13 amino acids. The CDR3 spells CAISETGEGEAFF. CDR3 sequence (DNA): TGTGCCATCAGTGAGACAGGGGAAGGTGAAGCTTTCTTT.

The rearrangement links TRBV5-4 to TRBJ2-7, with D unresolved. Trimming removed 4 bases at V and 2 bases at J, with 16 bases between. Germline CDR1 SGHNT, CDR2 YYREEE (reference sequence). The CDR3 has 15 amino acids. The CDR3 reads CASSPGLQATYEQYF. CDR3 coding DNA: TGTGCCAGCAGCCCAGGCCTGCAGGCTACCTACGAGCAGTACTTC.

The chain carries TRBV28 and TRBJ2-5; D is uncertain. V lost 2 bases and J lost 3, with 4 bases in between. Germline values: CDR1 MDHEN, CDR2 SYDVKM. The CDR3 extends over 12 amino acids. DNA for the CDR3: TGTGCCAGCAGTTTACAGAAAGAGACCCAGTACTTC. Translated: CASSLQKETQYF.